This TCR beta chain appears in the sequencing data of a study of blood T cells in healthy people across ages. There are many counts of this clonotype. Primed by a sample-barcoded 5' primer and a J-beta primer mix, a second PCR proceeded for about 7 to 11 cycles. Via MiXCR, TCRdb re-called the 5' RACE reads, giving one row per CDR3 protein. Of roughly 680,000 distinct CDR3 sequences detected, roughly half appear once; the ten largest clones hold roughly 13%. This clonotype originated in a woman older than 75 in good health. The sequenced material came from blood.

The CDR3 DNA reads as TGTGCCAGCAGTTTCCGCGGGGGGAACGAGCAGTACTTC. Translating it yields CASSFRGGNEQYF. The J gene is TRBJ2-7, the V gene TRBV12-3 or TRBV12-4; 8 nucleotides align to TRBD2. Trimming at V came to 3 bases and at J to 5 bases, leaving 3 bases not matched to a gene. CDR3 length equals 13 residues.